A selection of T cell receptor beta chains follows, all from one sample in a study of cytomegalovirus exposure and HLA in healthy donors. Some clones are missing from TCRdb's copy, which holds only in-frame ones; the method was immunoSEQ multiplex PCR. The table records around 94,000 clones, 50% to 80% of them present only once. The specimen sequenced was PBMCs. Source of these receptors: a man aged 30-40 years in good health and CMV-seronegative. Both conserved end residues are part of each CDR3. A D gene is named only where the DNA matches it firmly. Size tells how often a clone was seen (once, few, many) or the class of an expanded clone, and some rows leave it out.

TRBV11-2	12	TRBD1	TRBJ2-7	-	CASSSGGNEQYF	TGTGCCAGCAGCTCAGGGGGCAACGAGCAGTACTTC
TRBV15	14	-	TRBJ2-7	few	CATSRGQISYEQYF	TGTGCCACCAGCAGAGGACAGATATCCTACGAGCAGTACTTC
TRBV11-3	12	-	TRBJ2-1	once	CASSRWTGEQFF	TGTGCCAGCAGCCGTTGGACGGGGGAGCAGTTCTTC
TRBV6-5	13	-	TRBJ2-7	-	CASRFFGEYEQYF	TGTGCCAGCAGGTTTTTCGGGGAGTACGAGCAGTACTTC
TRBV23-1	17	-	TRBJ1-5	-	CASSQWGGGLPSPPQHF	TGCGCCAGCAGTCAATGGGGTGGGGGACTCCCCTCTCCGCCCCAGCATTTT
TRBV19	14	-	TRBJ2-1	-	CASSTMSSYNEQFF	TGTGCCAGTAGTACTATGAGCTCCTACAATGAGCAGTTCTTC
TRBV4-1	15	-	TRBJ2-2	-	CASSQETGRTGELFF	TGCGCCAGCAGCCAAGAGACAGGCCGCACCGGGGAGCTGTTTTTT
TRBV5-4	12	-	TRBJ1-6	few	CASSLLDSPLHF	TGTGCCAGCAGCCTTCTCGATTCACCCCTCCACTTT
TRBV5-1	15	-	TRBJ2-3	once	CASSLAAKFTDTQYF	TGCGCCAGCAGCTTGGCTGCGAAATTCACAGATACGCAGTATTTT
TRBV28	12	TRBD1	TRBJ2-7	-	CASSSDRAEQYF	TGTGCCAGCAGCTCGGACAGGGCCGAGCAGTACTTC
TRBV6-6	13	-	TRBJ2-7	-	CASSYNRDYEQYF	TGTGCCAGCAGTTACAACAGGGACTACGAGCAGTACTTC
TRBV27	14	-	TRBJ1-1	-	CASSLSRGNTEAFF	TGTGCCAGCAGTTTATCCCGGGGGAACACTGAAGCTTTCTTT